A single sample is the source of the 5 T cell receptor beta chains below, sequenced in a study of shared clonotypes between healthy human individuals. TCRdb's copy holds only in-frame clones and misses some; the assay was immunoSEQ multiplex PCR. This table holds about 500,000 clones, 75% to 80% found once. The sample comprised PBMCs. All receptors derive from a woman between 40 and 55 years old in good health. Some clones in this sample may be carry-over from other donors' samples.

The J gene is TRBJ1-2, the V gene TRBV4-1; the D gene is possibly TRBD1 (5 bases). This CDR3 has 18 amino acids. V was pared by 6 bases and J by 3 bases, with 26 bases between. Germline V lookup: CDR1 MGHRA, CDR2 YSYEKL. CDR3 region: CASSPPKNSLEGYYGYTF. The CDR3 DNA follows: TGCGCCAGCAGTCCTCCCAAGAATTCGTTGGAGGGGTACTATGGCTACACCTTC.

About this clone: The junction differs from germline at one of its ends, possibly a read error. The rearrangement uses TRBV28 and TRBJ1-5; 8 bases match TRBD1. The CDR3 has 15 amino acids. Germline assignment: CDR1 MDHEN and CDR2 SYDVKM. The CDR3 DNA sequence: TGTGCCATCAGTGATGCTACAGGGGGGGATCAGCCCCAGCATTTT. Residues: CAISDATGGDQPQHF.

This chain uses TRBV6-1 with TRBJ2-3, with 10 bases aligning to TRBD1. Germline V gene lookup returns CDR1 MNHNS and CDR2 SASEGT. V trimming: 0 bases; J trimming: 4 bases; junction bases outside the gene matches: 4. This CDR3 spans 16 amino acids. In DNA form, the CDR3 reads TGTGCCAGCAGTGAAGCAGAGACAGGGGGCGCAGATACGCAGTATTTT. It encodes CASSEAETGGADTQYF.

Remarks on this clone: Given a far larger clone just one base away, this is likely a sequencing read error. The chain combines TRBV4-3 with TRBJ1-2, with D perhaps matching TRBD1 (5 bases). The CDR3 length is 17 residues. In germline, CDR1 is LGHNA, CDR2 YSLEER. The CDR3 spells CAGSHIPTGVMGYGYTF. In DNA, the CDR3 is TGCGCCGGCAGCCACATCCCGACGGGGGTCATGGGGTATGGCTACACCTTC.

This chain connects TRBV18 to TRBJ1-1, with D unclear. Germline loops: CDR1 KGHSH, CDR2 LQKENI. Trimming stripped 2 bases from V and 1 base from J, with 5 bases between. This CDR3 region has 13 residues. The CDR3 protein is CASSPFTNTEAFF. For the CDR3, the DNA is TGTGCCAGCTCACCATTCACGAACACTGAAGCTTTCTTT.